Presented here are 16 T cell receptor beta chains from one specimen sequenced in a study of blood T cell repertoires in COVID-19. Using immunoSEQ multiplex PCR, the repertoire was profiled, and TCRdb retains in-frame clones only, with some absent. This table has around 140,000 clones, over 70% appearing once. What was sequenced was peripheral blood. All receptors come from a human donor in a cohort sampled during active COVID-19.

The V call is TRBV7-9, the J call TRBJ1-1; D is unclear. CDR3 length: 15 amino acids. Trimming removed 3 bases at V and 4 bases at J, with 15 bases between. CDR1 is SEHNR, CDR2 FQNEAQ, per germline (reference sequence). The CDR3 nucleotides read TGTGCCAGCAGCTTCTTTAGTTCTAGGAGCACTGAAGCTTTCTTT. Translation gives CASSFFSSRSTEAFF.

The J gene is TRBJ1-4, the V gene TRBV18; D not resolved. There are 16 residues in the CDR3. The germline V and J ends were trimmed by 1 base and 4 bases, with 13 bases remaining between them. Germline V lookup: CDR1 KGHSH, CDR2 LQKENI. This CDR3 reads CASSPLLTAFNEKLFF. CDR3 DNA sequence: TGTGCCAGCTCACCACTTCTAACAGCTTTTAATGAAAAACTGTTTTTT.

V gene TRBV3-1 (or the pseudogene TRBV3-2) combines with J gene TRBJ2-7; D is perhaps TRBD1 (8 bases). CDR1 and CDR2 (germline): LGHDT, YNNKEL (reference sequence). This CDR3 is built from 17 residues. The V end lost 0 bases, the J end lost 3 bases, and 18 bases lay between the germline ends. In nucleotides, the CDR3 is TGTGCCAGCAGCCAAGATCCCAGCGGGACAGGAGACTACGAGCAGTACGTC. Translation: CASSQDPSGTGDYEQYV.

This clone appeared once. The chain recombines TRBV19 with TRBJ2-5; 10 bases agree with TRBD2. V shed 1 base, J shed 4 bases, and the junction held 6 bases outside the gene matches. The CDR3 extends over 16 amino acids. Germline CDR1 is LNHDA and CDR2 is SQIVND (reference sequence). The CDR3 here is CASSIGKAGGPETQYF. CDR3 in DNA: TGTGCCAGTAGTATAGGAAAAGCGGGGGGGCCAGAGACCCAGTACTTC.

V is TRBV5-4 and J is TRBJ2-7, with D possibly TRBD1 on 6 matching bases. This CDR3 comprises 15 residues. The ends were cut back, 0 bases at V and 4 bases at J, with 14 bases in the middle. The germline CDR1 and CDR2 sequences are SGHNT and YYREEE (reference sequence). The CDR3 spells CASSLGGRTVYEQYF. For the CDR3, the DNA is TGTGCCAGCAGCTTGGGGGGGCGGACCGTTTACGAGCAGTACTTC.

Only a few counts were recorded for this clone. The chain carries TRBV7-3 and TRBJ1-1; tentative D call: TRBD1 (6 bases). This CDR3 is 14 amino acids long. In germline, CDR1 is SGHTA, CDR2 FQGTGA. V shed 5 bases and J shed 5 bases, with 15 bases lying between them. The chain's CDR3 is CASSPGQSRTEAFF. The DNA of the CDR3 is TGTGCCAGCAGCCCCGGACAGTCAAGAACTGAAGCTTTCTTT.

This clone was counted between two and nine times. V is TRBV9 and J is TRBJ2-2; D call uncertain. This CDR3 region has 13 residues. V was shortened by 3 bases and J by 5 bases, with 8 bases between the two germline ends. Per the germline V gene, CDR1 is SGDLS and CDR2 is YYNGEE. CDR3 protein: CASSERGTGELFF. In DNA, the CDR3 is TGTGCCAGCAGCGAGAGAGGAACCGGGGAGCTGTTTTTT.

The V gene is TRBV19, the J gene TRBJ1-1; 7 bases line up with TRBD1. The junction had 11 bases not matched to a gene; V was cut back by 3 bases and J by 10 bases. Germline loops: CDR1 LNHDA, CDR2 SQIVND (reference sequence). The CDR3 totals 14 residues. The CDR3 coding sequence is TGTGCCAGTAGTATCCCGGACAGGACGATCGGAGCTTTCTTT. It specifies CASSIPDRTIGAFF.

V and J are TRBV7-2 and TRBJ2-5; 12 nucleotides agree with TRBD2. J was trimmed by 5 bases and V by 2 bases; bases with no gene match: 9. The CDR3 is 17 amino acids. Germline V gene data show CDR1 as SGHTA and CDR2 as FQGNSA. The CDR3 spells CASSLFPSGRARETQYF. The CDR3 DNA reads TGTGCCAGCAGCTTATTTCCTAGCGGGAGGGCCAGGGAGACCCAGTACTTC. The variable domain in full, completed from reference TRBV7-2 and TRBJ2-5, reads GAGVSQSPSNKVTEKGKDVELRCDPISGHTALYWYRQSLGQGLEFLIYFQGNSAPDKSGLPSDRFSAERTGGSVSTLTIQRTQQEDSAVYLCASSLFPSGRARETQYFGPGTRLLVL.

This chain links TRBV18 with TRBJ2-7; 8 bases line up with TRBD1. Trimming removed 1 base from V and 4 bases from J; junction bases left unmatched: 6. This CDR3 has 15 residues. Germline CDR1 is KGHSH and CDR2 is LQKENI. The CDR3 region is CASSPRRDRPYEQYV. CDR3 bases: TGTGCCAGCTCACCACGACGGGACAGGCCTTACGAGCAGTACGTC.

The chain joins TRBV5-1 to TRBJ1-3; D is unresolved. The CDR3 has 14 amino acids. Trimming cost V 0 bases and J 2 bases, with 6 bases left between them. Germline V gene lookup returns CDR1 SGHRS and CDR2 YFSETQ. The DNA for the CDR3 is TGCGCCAGCAGCTTGGGCGGGACTGGAAACACCATATATTTT. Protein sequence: CASSLGGTGNTIYF. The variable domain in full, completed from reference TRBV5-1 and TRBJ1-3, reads KAGVTQTPRYLIKTRGQQVTLSCSPISGHRSVSWYQQTPGQGLQFLFEYFSETQRNKGNFPGRFSGRQFSNSRSEMNVSTLELGDSALYLCASSLGGTGNTIYFGEGSWLTVV.

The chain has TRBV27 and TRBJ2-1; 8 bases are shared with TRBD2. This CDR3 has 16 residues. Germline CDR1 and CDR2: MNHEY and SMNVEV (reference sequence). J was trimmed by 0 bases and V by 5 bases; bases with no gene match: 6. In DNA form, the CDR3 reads TGTGCCAGCAGTCCCTTAGCGGGGAGCTCCTACAATGAGCAGTTCTTC. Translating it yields CASSPLAGSSYNEQFF.

The CDR3, as DNA: TGCGCCAGCAGCGTGATACCGGATCAGCCCCAGCATTTT. Translating gives CASSVIPDQPQHF. The chain combines TRBV5-1 with TRBJ1-5; D unresolved. The V gene lost 4 bases and the J gene lost 5 bases, with 10 bases spanning the gap. Germline CDR1 SGHRS, CDR2 YFSETQ. The CDR3 consists of 13 residues. Filled out from reference TRBV5-1 and TRBJ1-5, the complete variable domain reads KAGVTQTPRYLIKTRGQQVTLSCSPISGHRSVSWYQQTPGQGLQFLFEYFSETQRNKGNFPGRFSGRQFSNSRSEMNVSTLELGDSALYLCASSVIPDQPQHFGDGTRLSIL.

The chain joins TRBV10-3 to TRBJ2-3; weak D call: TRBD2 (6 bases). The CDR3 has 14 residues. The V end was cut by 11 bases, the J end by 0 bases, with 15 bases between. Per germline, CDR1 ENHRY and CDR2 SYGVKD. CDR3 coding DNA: TGTGCCGCTGCGGGCGGGGTCAGCACAGATACGCAGTATTTT. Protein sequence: CAAAGGVSTDTQYF.

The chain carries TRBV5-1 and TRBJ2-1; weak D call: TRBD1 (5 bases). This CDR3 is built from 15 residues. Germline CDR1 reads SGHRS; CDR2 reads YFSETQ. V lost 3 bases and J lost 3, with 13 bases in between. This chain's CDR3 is CASSSWTTGYNEQFF. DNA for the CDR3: TGCGCCAGCAGCTCGTGGACAACTGGCTACAATGAGCAGTTCTTC. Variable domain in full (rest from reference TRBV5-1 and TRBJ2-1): KAGVTQTPRYLIKTRGQQVTLSCSPISGHRSVSWYQQTPGQGLQFLFEYFSETQRNKGNFPGRFSGRQFSNSRSEMNVSTLELGDSALYLCASSSWTTGYNEQFFGPGTRLTVL.

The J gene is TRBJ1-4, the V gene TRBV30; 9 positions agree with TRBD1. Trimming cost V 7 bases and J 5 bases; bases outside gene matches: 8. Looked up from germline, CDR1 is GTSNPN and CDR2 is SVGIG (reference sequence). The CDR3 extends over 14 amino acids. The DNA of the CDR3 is TGTGCCTTGGAGGACAGGGGAGGAAATGAAAAACTGTTTTTT. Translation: CALEDRGGNEKLFF.